This TCR beta chain came from a study of blood T cell repertoires in COVID-19. Overall study context: PBMCs, B-cell-depleted T cells, or T cells were the source of the cDNA or gDNA that made up the material.

Original methodology: Reference gene primer amplification gave estimated nucleated cell counts. Data came from immunoSEQ multiplex PCR; TCRdb stores just in-frame clones and leaves some out. V, J and clone size were drawn from that table, and D and trimming were deduced from the DNA. Among under 200,000 clones, 65% to 90% were seen once, and the ten largest hold approximately 1.4%. This receptor was taken from a human donor in a cohort sampled during active COVID-19. Sample: peripheral blood.

The CDR3 DNA reads TGTGCCAGCAGCCAGGACAGGGTGGGGGAAAAACTGTTTTTT. As protein: CASSQDRVGEKLFF. The chain joins TRBV7-2 to TRBJ1-4, with 8 bases fitting TRBD1. J lost 8 bases, V lost 5 bases, and 7 bases had no gene match. The CDR3 contains 14 residues. Germline CDR1 reads SGHTA; CDR2 reads FQGNSA.